This T cell receptor beta chain comes out of a study of control samples from healthy donors and cancer patients. Only in-frame clones appear in the TCRdb table, and some are missing; sequencing was by immunoSEQ multiplex PCR. The sample has about 90,000 clones, approximately 93% seen once. The TCR was taken from a woman aged 30 to 39 in good health. Sequencing was performed on blood.

CDR3 in amino acids: CASSEGVGQPQHF. The CDR3 DNA follows: TGTGCCAGCAGTGAAGGGGTAGGTCAGCCCCAGCATTTT. This chain links TRBV25-1 with TRBJ1-5; D is unclear. CDR3 length: 13 residues. Trimming stripped 2 bases from V and 6 bases from J, with 8 bases between. Germline assignment: CDR1 MGHDK and CDR2 SYGVNS.